This TCR beta chain was obtained from a study of identical twins. Study-wide results and limits: One should note that invariant MAIT and iNKT cells could partly confound zero-insertion analyses. Out-of-frame alpha sequences shared by twins were enriched for low generation probability. Twins showed weaker excess sharing in their beta out-of-frame sequences.

Ten or more counts support this clonotype. Antigen: not known. One entry per CDR3 protein results from TCRdb running MiXCR on the 5' RACE reads. The data show 500,000 to 650,000 distinct CDR3 sequences, with roughly 6.6% seen just once and 1.6% held by the top ten. The CDR3 has 13 amino acids. V was clipped by 5 bases and J by 6 bases; unmatched bases: 7. The same data also contributed to another study, on yellow fever vaccine responses in identical twins. That paper states: Twins' vaccine T cell responses reportedly seemed partly convergent and partly personalized.

The chain is built from TRBV12-3 or TRBV12-4 and TRBJ2-7, with 7 positions matching TRBD2. This sequence originates from a woman under 30 in good health. The sample was PBMCs. The CDR3 nucleotides read TGTGCCAGCAGTCCCCGACTAGCCGGCGAGCAGTACTTC. This gives the protein CASSPRLAGEQYF.